The T cell receptor (beta chain) described here comes from a study of HIV-infected patients and healthy controls. The overall study: No general T-cell lymphocytopenia was present, and per-chain CDR3 totals resembled those of controls. General study points: HIV+ repertoires were severely depleted of MAIT alpha-chain CDR3s, unlike healthy controls. Compared with untreated HIV+ repertoires, healthy controls showed roughly threefold more distinct CDR3s and higher Shannon diversity.

With 3 bases removed from V and 5 bases from J, the gap between germline ends came to 11 bases. The CDR3 totals 14 residues. The V gene's germline CDR1 is LNHDA and CDR2 SQIVND (reference sequence). Antiretroviral therapy had run roughly three months, about 14 weeks, before follow-up blood collection. Whole blood was used without fractionation, so all unsorted peripheral T cells were included. cDNA was made from about 500 ng RNA using alpha and beta constant primers. Separate chain-specific third strand synthesis with multiplexing indices produced the alpha and beta libraries. TCRdb re-called the 5' RACE reads through MiXCR, storing one row per CDR3 protein. This table holds 8,000 to 9,000 distinct CDR3 sequences, around 8% found once. Only a few counts were recorded for this clonotype. Its antigen remains unknown.

The V call is TRBV19, the J call TRBJ2-1; no reliable D call. The specimen comprised blood, sampled during antiretroviral therapy. The source is an adult with HIV infection. CDR3 sequence reads: CASSIGRNDNEQFF. Written as DNA, the CDR3 is TGTGCCAGTAGTATCGGCAGAAATGACAATGAGCAGTTCTTC.